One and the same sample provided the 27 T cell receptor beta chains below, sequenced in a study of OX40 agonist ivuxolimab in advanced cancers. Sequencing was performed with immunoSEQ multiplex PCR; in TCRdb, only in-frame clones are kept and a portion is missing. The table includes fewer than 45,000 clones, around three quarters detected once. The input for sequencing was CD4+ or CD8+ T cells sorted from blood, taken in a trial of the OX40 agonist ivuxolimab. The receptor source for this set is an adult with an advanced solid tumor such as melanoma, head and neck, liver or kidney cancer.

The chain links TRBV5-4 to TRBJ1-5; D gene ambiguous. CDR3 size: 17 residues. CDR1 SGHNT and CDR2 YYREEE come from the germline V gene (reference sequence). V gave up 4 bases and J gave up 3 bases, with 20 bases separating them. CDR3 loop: CASSPSFETLDNQPQHF. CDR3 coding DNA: TGTGCCAGCAGCCCTAGTTTTGAAACCTTAGACAATCAGCCCCAGCATTTT.

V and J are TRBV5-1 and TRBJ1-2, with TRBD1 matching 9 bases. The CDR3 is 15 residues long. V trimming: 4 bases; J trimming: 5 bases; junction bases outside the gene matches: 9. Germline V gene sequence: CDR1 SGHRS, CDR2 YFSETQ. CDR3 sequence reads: CASSPGQGGTYGYTF. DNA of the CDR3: TGCGCCAGCAGCCCGGGACAGGGAGGTACTTATGGCTACACCTTC.

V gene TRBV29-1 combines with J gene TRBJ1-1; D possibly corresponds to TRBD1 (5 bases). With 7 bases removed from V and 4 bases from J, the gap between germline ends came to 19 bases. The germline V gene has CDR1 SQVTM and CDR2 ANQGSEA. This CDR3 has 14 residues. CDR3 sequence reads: CSGKVGTEGTEAFF. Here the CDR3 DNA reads TGCAGCGGCAAAGTAGGGACGGAAGGCACTGAAGCTTTCTTT. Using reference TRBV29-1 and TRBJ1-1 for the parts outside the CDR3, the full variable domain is SAVISQKPSRDICQRGTSLTIQCQVDSQVTMMFWYRQQPGQSLTLIATANQGSEATYESGFVIDKFPISRPNLTFSTLTVSNMSPEDSSIYLCSGKVGTEGTEAFFGQGTRLTVV.

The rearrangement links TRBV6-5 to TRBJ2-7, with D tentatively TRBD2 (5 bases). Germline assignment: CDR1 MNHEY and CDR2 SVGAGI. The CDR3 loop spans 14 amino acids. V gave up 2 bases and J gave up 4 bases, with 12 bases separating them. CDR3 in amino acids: CASSYPTTGYEQYV. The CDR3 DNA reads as TGTGCCAGCAGTTACCCAACTACGGGGTACGAGCAGTACGTC.

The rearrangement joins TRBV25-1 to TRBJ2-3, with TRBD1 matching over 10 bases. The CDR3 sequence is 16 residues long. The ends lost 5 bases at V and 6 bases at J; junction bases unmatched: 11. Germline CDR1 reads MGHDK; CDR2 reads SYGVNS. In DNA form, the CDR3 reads TGTGCCAGCAGTCCAGGGGGACAGGGGATCAGCGATACGCAGTATTTT. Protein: CASSPGGQGISDTQYF.

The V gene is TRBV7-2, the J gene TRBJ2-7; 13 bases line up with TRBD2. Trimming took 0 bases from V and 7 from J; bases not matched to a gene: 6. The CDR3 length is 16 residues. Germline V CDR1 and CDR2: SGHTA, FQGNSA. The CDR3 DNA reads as TGTGCCAGCAGCTTAGCCGGGACTAGCGGGGCCAGGGAGCAGTACTTC. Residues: CASSLAGTSGAREQYF. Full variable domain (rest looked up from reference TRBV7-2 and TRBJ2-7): GAGVSQSPSNKVTEKGKDVELRCDPISGHTALYWYRQSLGQGLEFLIYFQGNSAPDKSGLPSDRFSAERTGGSVSTLTIQRTQQEDSAVYLCASSLAGTSGAREQYFGPGTRLTVT.

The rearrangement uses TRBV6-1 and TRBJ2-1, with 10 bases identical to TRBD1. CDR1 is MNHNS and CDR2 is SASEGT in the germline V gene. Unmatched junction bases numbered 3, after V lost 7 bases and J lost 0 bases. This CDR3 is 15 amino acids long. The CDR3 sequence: CASIRTGGSYNEQFF. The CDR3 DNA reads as TGTGCCAGCATCCGGACAGGGGGCTCCTACAATGAGCAGTTCTTC.

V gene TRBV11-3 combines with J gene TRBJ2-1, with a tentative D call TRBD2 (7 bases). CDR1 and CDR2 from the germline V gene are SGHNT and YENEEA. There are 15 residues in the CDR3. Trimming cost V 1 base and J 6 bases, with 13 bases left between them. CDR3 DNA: TGTGCCAGCAGCTTAGGACGGGGGGCCTTCAATGAGCAGTTCTTC. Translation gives CASSLGRGAFNEQFF. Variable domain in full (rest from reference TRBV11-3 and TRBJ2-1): EAGVVQSPRYKIIEKKQPVAFWCNPISGHNTLYWYLQNLGQGPELLIRYENEEAVDDSQLPKDRFSAERLKGVDSTLKIQPAELGDSAVYLCASSLGRGAFNEQFFGPGTRLTVL.

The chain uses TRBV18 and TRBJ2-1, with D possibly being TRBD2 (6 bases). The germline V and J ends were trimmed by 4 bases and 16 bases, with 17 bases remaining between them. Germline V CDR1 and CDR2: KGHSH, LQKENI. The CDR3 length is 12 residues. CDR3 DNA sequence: TGTGCCAGCTCACTCGGTTCGGGGGAAGTCTTCTTC. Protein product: CASSLGSGEVFF.

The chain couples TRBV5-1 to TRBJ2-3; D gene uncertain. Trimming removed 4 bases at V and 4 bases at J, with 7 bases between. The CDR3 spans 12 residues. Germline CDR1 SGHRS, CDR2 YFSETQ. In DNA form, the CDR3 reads TGCGCCAGCAGCCCACTTCCAGATACGCAGTATTTT. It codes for CASSPLPDTQYF.

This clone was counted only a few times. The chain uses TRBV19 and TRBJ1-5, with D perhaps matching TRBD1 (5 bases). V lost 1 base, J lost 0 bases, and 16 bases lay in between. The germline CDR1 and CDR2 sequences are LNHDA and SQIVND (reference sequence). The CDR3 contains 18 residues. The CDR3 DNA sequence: TGTGCCAGTAGTATAGGTCCCTTGGCAGGGCCTAGCAATCAGCCCCAGCATTTT. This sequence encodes CASSIGPLAGPSNQPQHF.

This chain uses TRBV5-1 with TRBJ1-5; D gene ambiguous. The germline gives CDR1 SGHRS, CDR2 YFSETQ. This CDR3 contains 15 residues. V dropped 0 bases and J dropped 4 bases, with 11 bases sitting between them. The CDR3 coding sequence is TGCGCCAGCAGCTTGGGACTGGACGGTAATCAGCCCCAGCATTTT. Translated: CASSLGLDGNQPQHF.

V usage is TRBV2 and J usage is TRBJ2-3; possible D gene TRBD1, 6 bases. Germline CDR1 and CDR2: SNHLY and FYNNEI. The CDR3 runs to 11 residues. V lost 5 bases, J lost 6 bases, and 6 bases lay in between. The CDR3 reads CASSTGDTQYF. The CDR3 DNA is TGTGCCAGCAGTACAGGGGATACGCAGTATTTT.

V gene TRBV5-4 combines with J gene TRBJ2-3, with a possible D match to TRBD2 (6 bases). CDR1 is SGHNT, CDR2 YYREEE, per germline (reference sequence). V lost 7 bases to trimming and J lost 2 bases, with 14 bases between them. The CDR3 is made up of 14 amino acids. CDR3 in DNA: TGTGCCAGCGGCTCCGGGGGTTACACAGATACGCAGTATTTT. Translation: CASGSGGYTDTQYF.

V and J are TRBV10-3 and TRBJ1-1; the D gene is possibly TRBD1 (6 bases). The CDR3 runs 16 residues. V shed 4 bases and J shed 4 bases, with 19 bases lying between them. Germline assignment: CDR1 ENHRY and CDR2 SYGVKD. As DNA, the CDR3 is TGTGCCATCAGTGGCGGGGACATCGACGGTGGCACTGAAGCTTTCTTT. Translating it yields CAISGGDIDGGTEAFF.

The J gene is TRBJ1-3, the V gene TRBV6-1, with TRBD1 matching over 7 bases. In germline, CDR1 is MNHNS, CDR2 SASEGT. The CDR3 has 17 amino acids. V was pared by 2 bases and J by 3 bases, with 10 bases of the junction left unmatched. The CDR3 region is CASSEWTTGLGGNTIYF. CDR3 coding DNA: TGTGCCAGCAGTGAATGGACGACAGGGTTGGGTGGAAACACCATATATTTT.

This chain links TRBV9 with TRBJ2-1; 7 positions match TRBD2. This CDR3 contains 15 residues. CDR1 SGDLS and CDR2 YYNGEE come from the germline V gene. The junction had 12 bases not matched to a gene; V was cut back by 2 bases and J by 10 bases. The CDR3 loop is CASSVLAGAGSEQFF. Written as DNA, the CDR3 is TGTGCCAGCAGCGTCCTGGCGGGAGCGGGGAGCGAGCAGTTCTTC.

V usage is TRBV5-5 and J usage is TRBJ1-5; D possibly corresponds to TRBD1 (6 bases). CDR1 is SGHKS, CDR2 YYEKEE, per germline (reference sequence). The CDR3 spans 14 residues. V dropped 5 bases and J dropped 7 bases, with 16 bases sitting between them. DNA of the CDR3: TGTGCCAGCAGTATACAGGGTCTAGGACAGCCCCAGCATTTT. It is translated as CASSIQGLGQPQHF.

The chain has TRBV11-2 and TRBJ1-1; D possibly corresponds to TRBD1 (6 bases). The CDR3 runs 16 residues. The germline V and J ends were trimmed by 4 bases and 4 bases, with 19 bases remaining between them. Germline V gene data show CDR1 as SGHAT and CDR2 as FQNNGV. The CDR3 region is CASSSTTTGMGTEAFF. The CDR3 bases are TGTGCCAGCAGCTCTACAACTACAGGGATGGGCACTGAAGCTTTCTTT.

The CDR3 DNA is TGTGCCAGCAGCCAAGAACTAGGGTGGACCGGGGAGCTGTTTTTT. Translating it yields CASSQELGWTGELFF. The chain uses TRBV14 and TRBJ2-2, with D possibly being TRBD2 (5 bases). CDR3 size: 15 residues. The germline V gene has CDR1 SGHDN and CDR2 FVKESK. Trimming removed 0 bases from V and 5 bases from J, with 10 bases in between. Using reference TRBV14 and TRBJ2-2 for the parts outside the CDR3, the full variable domain is EAGVTQFPSHSVIEKGQTVTLRCDPISGHDNLYWYRRVMGKEIKFLLHFVKESKQDESGMPNNRFLAERTGGTYSTLKVQPAELEDSGVYFCASSQELGWTGELFFGEGSRLTVL.

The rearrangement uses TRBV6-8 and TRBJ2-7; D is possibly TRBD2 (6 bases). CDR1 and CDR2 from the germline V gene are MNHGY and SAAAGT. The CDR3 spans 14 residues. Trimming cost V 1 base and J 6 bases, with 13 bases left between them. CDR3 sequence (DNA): TGTGCCAGCAGTTACTTGGCCGGGGGACGCGAGCAGTACTTC. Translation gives CASSYLAGGREQYF.

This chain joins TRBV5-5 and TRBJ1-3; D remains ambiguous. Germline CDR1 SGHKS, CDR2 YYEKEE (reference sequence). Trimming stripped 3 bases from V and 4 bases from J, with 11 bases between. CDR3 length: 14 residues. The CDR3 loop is CASSYPGMGNTIYF. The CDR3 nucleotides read TGTGCCAGCAGCTACCCGGGTATGGGAAACACCATATATTTT.

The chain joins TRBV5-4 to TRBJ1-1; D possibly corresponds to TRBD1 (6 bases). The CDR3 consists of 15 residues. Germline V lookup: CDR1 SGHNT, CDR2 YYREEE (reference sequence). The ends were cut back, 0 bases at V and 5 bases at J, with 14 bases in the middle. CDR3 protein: CASSLGGGPRTEAFF. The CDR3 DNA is TGTGCCAGCAGCTTGGGAGGGGGGCCTCGTACTGAAGCTTTCTTT.

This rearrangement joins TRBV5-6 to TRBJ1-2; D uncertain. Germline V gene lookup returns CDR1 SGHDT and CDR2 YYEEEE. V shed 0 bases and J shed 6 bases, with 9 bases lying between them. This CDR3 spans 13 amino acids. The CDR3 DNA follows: TGTGCCAGCAGCTTGGGGCACACCGATGGCTACACCTTC. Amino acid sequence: CASSLGHTDGYTF. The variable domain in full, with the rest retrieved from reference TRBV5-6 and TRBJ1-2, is DAGVTQSPTHLIKTRGQQVTLRCSPKSGHDTVSWYQQALGQGPQFIFQYYEEEERQRGNFPDRFSGHQFPNYSSELNVNALLLGDSALYLCASSLGHTDGYTFGSGTRLTVV.

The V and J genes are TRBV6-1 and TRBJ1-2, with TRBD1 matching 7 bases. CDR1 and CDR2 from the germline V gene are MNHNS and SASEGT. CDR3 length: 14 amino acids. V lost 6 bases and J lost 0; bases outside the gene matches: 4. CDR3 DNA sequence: TGTGCCAGCAGGGCCGGGACAGCTAACTATGGCTACACCTTC. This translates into CASRAGTANYGYTF.

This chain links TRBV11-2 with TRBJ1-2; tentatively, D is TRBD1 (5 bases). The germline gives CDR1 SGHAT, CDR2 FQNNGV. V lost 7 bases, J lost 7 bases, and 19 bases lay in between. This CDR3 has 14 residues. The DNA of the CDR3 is TGTGCCAGCACCCTTACGAGGGGCCAGGCTGGCTACACCTTC. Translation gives CASTLTRGQAGYTF.

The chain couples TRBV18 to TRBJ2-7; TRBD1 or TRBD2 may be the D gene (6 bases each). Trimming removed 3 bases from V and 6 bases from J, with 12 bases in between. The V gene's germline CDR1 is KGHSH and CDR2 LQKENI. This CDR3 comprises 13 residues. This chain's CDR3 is CASSPEGGGEQYF. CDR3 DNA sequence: TGTGCCAGCTCACCCGAGGGGGGAGGCGAGCAGTACTTC.